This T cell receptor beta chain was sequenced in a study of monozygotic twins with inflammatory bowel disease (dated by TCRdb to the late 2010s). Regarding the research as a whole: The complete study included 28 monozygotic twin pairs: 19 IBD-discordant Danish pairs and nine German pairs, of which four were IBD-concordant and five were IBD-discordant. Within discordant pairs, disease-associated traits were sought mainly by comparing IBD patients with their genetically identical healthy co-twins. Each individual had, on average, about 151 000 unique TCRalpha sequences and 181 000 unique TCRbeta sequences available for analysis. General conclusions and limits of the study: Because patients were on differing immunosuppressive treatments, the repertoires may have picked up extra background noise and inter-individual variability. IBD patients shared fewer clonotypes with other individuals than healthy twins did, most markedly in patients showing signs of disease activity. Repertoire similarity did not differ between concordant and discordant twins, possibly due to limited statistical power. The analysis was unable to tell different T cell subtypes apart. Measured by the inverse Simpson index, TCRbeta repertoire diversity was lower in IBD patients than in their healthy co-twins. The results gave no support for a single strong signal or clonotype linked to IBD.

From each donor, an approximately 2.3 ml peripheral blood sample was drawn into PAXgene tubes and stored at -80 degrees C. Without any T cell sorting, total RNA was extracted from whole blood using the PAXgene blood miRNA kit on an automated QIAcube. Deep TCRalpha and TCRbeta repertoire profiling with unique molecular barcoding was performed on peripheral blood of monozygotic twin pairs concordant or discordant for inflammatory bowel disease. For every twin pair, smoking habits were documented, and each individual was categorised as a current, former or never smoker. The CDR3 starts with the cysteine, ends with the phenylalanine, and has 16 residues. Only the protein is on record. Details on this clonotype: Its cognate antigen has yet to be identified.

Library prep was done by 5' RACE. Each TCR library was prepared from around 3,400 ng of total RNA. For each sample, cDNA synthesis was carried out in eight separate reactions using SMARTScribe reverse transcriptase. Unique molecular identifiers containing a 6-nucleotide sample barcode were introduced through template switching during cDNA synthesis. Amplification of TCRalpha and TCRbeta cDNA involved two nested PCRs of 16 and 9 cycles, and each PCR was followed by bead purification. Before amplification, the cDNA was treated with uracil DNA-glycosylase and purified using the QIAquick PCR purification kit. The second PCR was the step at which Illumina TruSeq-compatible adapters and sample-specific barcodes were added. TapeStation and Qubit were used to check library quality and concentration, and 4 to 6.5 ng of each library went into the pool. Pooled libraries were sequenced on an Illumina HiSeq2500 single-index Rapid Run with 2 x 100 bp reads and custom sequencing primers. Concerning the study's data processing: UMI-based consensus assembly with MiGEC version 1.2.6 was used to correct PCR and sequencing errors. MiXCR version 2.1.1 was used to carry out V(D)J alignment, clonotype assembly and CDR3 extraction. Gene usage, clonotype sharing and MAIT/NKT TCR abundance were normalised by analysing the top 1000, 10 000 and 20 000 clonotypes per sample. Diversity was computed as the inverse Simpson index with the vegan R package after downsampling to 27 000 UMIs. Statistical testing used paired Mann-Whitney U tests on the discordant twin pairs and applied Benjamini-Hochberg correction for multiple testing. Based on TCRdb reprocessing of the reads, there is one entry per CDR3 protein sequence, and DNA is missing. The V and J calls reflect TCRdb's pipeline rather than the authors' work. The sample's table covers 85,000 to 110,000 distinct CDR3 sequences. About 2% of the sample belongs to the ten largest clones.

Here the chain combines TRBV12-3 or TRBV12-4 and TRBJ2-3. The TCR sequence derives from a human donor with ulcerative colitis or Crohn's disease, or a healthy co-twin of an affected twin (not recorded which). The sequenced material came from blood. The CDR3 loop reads CASSLNQATLTDTQYF.